This TCR beta chain was sequenced in a study of post-analysis software for immune sequencing data. Turning to the study itself: Clinical courses comprised relapsing-remitting, secondary progressive and progressive-relapsing multiple sclerosis. Study results and limitations: About 5 TRBV segments were more frequent in patients than controls; TRBV5-6, TRBV5-1 and TRBV20-1 belonged to this group. Co-batched samples clustered tightly together by F measure.

Unique molecular identifiers tagged the TCR beta cDNA libraries. T cells numbering roughly 0.85 to 10 million gave rise to roughly 0.5 million cDNA molecules. Each CDR3 protein is one row after TCRdb ran MiXCR on the PCR reads. The table lists 380,000 or so distinct CDR3 sequences, roughly 30% of them singletons. This CDR3 is built from 15 residues. V dropped 6 bases and J dropped 8 bases, with 17 bases sitting between them. About this clonotype: Antigen: not known.

The clonotype comes from a girl aged 10 to 17 with multiple sclerosis. Sequencing was done on a sample of blood. The chain uses TRBV12-3 or TRBV12-4 and TRBJ1-6, with TRBD1 as a possible D gene (6 bases). CDR3 loop: CASSPIGTTHSPLHF. The CDR3 DNA reads as TGTGCCAGCAGCCCCATTGGGACAACCCATTCACCCCTCCACTTT.